The TCR beta chain under discussion was sequenced for a study of T cells after yellow fever vaccination. Background on the study: Fractions low in cell number were prepared with SMART-Seq v4 Ultra Low Input.

The V and J ends lost 0 bases and 2 bases respectively, with 11 bases between them. This CDR3 spans 16 amino acids. Germline V gene data show CDR1 as SGHRS and CDR2 as YFSETQ. Regarding the study as a whole: Reappearance after the booster was seen for most primary-vaccination clones, at 95% to 96% CD4 and 85% to 90% CD8. CD4 and CD8 compartments shared a small share of clonotypes, likely from convergent recombination.

As for this clonotype: Antigen specificity is unknown.

The TCR cDNA carried a universal primer site and UMIs from 5'RACE template switching. MiXCR was run by TCRdb on the 5' RACE reads, yielding one entry per CDR3 protein. The sample holds 100,000 to 150,000 distinct CDR3 sequences, 13% to 15% seen once. The chain joins TRBV5-1 to TRBJ2-2, with D perhaps matching TRBD1 (5 bases). This clonotype was sampled from a man between 18 and 35 years old who received the YFV17D yellow fever vaccine. Sequencing used CD8+ T cells sorted from PBMCs, obtained 5 days after the yellow fever booster vaccination. In nucleotides, the CDR3 is TGCGCCAGCAGCTTGGTTACAGGAAAAAACACCGGGGAGCTGTTTTTT. Residues: CASSLVTGKNTGELFF.